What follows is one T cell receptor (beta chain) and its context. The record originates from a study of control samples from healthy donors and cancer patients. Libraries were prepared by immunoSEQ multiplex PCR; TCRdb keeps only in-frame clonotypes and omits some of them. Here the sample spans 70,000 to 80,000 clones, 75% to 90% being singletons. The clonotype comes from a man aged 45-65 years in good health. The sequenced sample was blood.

Here the CDR3 reads CASSPLRDRLNTEAFF. In DNA form, the CDR3 reads TGTGCCAGCAGCCCGCTCAGGGACAGGCTGAACACTGAAGCTTTCTTT. The V gene is TRBV7-2, the J gene TRBJ1-1; 8 bases map to TRBD1. The CDR3 contains 16 residues. Trimming took 5 bases from V and 0 from J; bases not matched to a gene: 8. CDR1 is SGHTA and CDR2 is FQGNSA in the germline V gene.